The clone carrying this T cell receptor (beta chain) has at least ten counts. Its antigen is as yet unknown. CDR1 is SEHNR, CDR2 FQNEAQ, per germline (reference sequence). Trimming removed 7 bases from V and 0 bases from J, with 10 bases in between. This CDR3 region has 15 residues. Graves' hyperthyroidism showing no ophthalmopathy progression within 18 months was considered stable. It was RNA transcripts that yielded the amplified TCR beta CDR3 regions. With the HTBI primer set, the TCR CDR3 went through a first round of RT-PCR. In TCRdb, the multiplex PCR reads were re-called with MiXCR into one record per CDR3 protein. The sample holds more than 450,000 distinct CDR3 sequences, about 15% seen once. The entry originates in a study of T cells in Graves' hyperthyroidism and ophthalmopathy. Whole-study context: Staff took peripheral blood when the initial diagnosis was made, before any treatment began.

General observations from the study: A 13 V-J model separated ophthalmopathy from stable hyperthyroidism. Blood held most thyroid clonotypes expanded above 0.001 frequency.

This clonotype originated in a woman in her 40s with Graves' hyperthyroidism. Sequenced sample: blood. This chain uses TRBV7-9 with TRBJ2-6; no reliable D call. The CDR3 is CASTIKASGANVLTF. DNA of the CDR3: TGTGCCAGCACCATAAAGGCCTCTGGGGCCAACGTCCTGACTTTC.